The 22 T cell receptor beta chains below all came from one sample that was sequenced in a study of blood T cell repertoires in COVID-19 (TCRdb year 2020). The library was obtained by the immunoSEQ multiplex PCR assay. TCRdb took this table from immuneACCESS and kept in-frame rearrangements with V and J called. Such tables lack part of the clones; where checked against another copy, unresolved V genes explain under half of the gap, and the rest is unexplained. The sample records some 41,000 clones, roughly 90% of which are singletons. The ten largest clones represent approximately 12% of the sample. Source material: peripheral blood. These receptors were obtained from a man in his sixties with active COVID-19.

Points on this clone: One junction end does not reproduce the germline sequence, and a read error may be involved. This chain joins TRBV7-9 and TRBJ2-7; TRBD2 is a possible D gene (6 bases). The germline V gene has CDR1 SEHNR and CDR2 FQNEAQ (reference sequence). The CDR3 spans 13 residues. CDR3 protein: CASSPRDSHEQYF. CDR3 sequence (DNA): TGTGCCAGCAGCCCCAGGGACTCCCACGAGCAGTACTTC.

This clone occurred a few times. This sequence joins TRBV3-1 (or the pseudogene TRBV3-2) and TRBJ2-7; 7 nucleotides match TRBD1. The junction had 8 bases not matched to a gene; V was cut back by 6 bases and J by 6 bases. Looked up from germline, CDR1 is LGHDT and CDR2 is YNNKEL (reference sequence). The CDR3 contains 13 residues. CDR3 DNA sequence: TGTGCCAGCAGAGCCGGACAGGCGGGCGAGCAGTACTTC. This sequence encodes CASRAGQAGEQYF.

The V gene is TRBV19, the J gene TRBJ2-7, with 10 bases matching TRBD2. There are 14 residues in the CDR3. The germline V gene has CDR1 LNHDA and CDR2 SQIVND (reference sequence). Trimming removed 6 bases from V and 7 bases from J; junction bases left unmatched: 9. The CDR3 DNA follows: TGTGCCAGTAGGCGAGCGGGAGGGCCAAATGAGCAGTACTTC. Its translation is CASRRAGGPNEQYF.

The J gene is TRBJ2-7, the V gene TRBV10-3, with a possible D match to TRBD1 (6 bases). Trimming stripped 2 bases from V and 2 bases from J, with 10 bases between. The CDR3 contains 14 residues. Looked up from germline, CDR1 is ENHRY and CDR2 is SYGVKD. The CDR3 DNA reads as TGTGCCATCAGTGAGCTTGGGGGCCCCTACGAGCAGTACTTC. This sequence encodes CAISELGGPYEQYF.

This sequence joins TRBV5-6 and TRBJ1-2; D might be TRBD1 (5 bases). Per the germline V gene, CDR1 is SGHDT and CDR2 is YYEEEE. The CDR3 has 13 residues. V shed 6 bases and J shed 4 bases, with 13 bases lying between them. This CDR3 reads CASTSRGSYGYTF. DNA of the CDR3: TGTGCCAGCACCTCCCGGGGGTCCTATGGCTACACCTTC.

The CDR3 loop reads CASSHPGLAGTYNEQFF. CDR3 bases: TGTGCCAGCAGTCACCCGGGACTAGCGGGAACATACAATGAGCAGTTCTTC. This chain connects TRBV27 to TRBJ2-1; 13 bases fit TRBD2. V was clipped by 5 bases and J by 4 bases; unmatched bases: 8. This CDR3 is 17 amino acids long. Germline V gene lookup returns CDR1 MNHEY and CDR2 SMNVEV (reference sequence).

The chain has TRBV20-1 and TRBJ1-6; 7 bases are shared with TRBD1. This CDR3 region has 15 residues. In germline, CDR1 is DFQATT, CDR2 SNEGSKA (reference sequence). V shed 3 bases and J 3 bases; nucleotides not matched to a gene: 5. The CDR3 nucleotides are TGCAGTGCTAGTAACCGGGACAGCTATAATTCACCCCTCCACTTT. It is translated as CSASNRDSYNSPLHF.

The chain couples TRBV5-1 to TRBJ1-2; no clear D. The CDR3 loop spans 15 amino acids. V gave up 0 bases and J gave up 4 bases, with 13 bases separating them. Germline-derived CDR1 and CDR2 are SGHRS and YFSETQ. The DNA of the CDR3 is TGCGCCAGCAGCTTGGAAGGCCCTCCGGGCTATGGCTACACCTTC. This codes for CASSLEGPPGYGYTF.

The rearrangement links TRBV28 to TRBJ2-7; D may be TRBD2 (6 bases). V was clipped by 6 bases and J by 1 base, with 16 bases between them. The CDR3 runs 15 residues. Germline lookup yields CDR1 MDHEN and CDR2 SYDVKM. The CDR3 region is CASRPGTDHSYEQYF. The CDR3, as DNA: TGTGCCAGCAGACCCGGGACTGACCATTCCTACGAGCAGTACTTC.

V is TRBV5-4 and J is TRBJ1-2, with 9 bases aligning to TRBD1. This CDR3 spans 16 amino acids. V shed 4 bases and J 2 bases; nucleotides not matched to a gene: 9. In germline, CDR1 is SGHNT, CDR2 YYREEE (reference sequence). For the CDR3, the DNA is TGTGCCAGCAGCAAACCGGGACAGGGTTGGAACTATGGCTACACCTTC. This sequence encodes CASSKPGQGWNYGYTF.

The chain joins TRBV27 to TRBJ1-1; D not certain. This CDR3 region has 16 residues. Looked up from germline, CDR1 is MNHEY and CDR2 is SMNVEV (reference sequence). V dropped 4 bases and J dropped 0 bases, with 15 bases sitting between them. The CDR3 here is CASSSLIGEMNTEAFF. DNA for the CDR3: TGTGCCAGCAGTTCCCTGATAGGAGAAATGAACACTGAAGCTTTCTTT.

This clone was picked up one time. This chain joins TRBV29-1 and TRBJ2-3; 12 bases agree with TRBD2. J lost 5 bases, V lost 4 bases, and 13 bases had no gene match. The CDR3 sequence is 17 residues long. Germline CDR1 SQVTM, CDR2 ANQGSEA. The CDR3 region is CSVASGRAGGVRDTQYF. DNA for the CDR3: TGCAGCGTTGCTAGCGGGAGGGCCGGGGGAGTACGAGATACGCAGTATTTT.

This sequence joins TRBV5-1 and TRBJ2-7, with no clear D. V lost 1 base, J lost 1 base, and 6 bases lay in between. The germline V gene encodes CDR1 SGHRS and CDR2 YFSETQ. The CDR3 contains 13 residues. CDR3 protein: CASSLQQSYEQYF. The CDR3, as DNA: TGCGCCAGCAGCTTGCAACAGTCCTACGAGCAGTACTTC.

This chain joins TRBV18 and TRBJ1-3; TRBD1 might be the D (6 bases). The CDR3 covers 16 residues. Germline-derived CDR1 and CDR2 are KGHSH and LQKENI. The V gene lost 3 bases and the J gene lost 0 bases, with 12 bases spanning the gap. The CDR3 bases are TGTGCCAGCTCACCTGATACAGGGAGCTCTGGAAACACCATATATTTT. Translation gives CASSPDTGSSGNTIYF.

The chain links TRBV6-5 to TRBJ1-2, with TRBD1 as a possible D gene (5 bases). Per germline, CDR1 MNHEY and CDR2 SVGAGI. This CDR3 region has 12 residues. The V gene lost 7 bases and the J gene lost 8 bases, with 14 bases spanning the gap. The CDR3 spells CASISTGGGYTF. The CDR3 DNA follows: TGTGCCAGCATTTCAACGGGGGGAGGCTACACCTTC.

This chain uses TRBV11-2 with TRBJ2-1; TRBD2 matches at 12 bases. J was trimmed by 7 bases and V by 7 bases; bases with no gene match: 5. Germline CDR1 SGHAT, CDR2 FQNNGV. The CDR3 has 14 residues. The CDR3 loop is CASNPTSGSNEQFF. CDR3 bases: TGTGCCAGCAACCCGACTAGCGGGAGTAATGAGCAGTTCTTC.

The CDR3 is CASSLRGSGINEQFF. The DNA for the CDR3 is TGTGCCAGCAGCTTACGGGGGAGTGGGATCAATGAGCAGTTCTTC. The genes are TRBV7-2 and TRBJ2-1; a weak D match, TRBD2 (6 bases). V was clipped by 2 bases and J by 6 bases, with 14 bases between them. CDR3 length equals 15 residues. CDR1 is SGHTA, CDR2 FQGNSA, per germline.

This chain links TRBV29-1 with TRBJ2-2, with TRBD1 as a possible D gene (5 bases). This CDR3 is built from 13 residues. Trimming removed 7 bases from V and 5 bases from J, with 14 bases in between. Germline assignment: CDR1 SQVTM and CDR2 ANQGSEA. CDR3 sequence (DNA): TGCAGCGCCTTGAAACAGGATACCGGGGAGCTGTTTTTT. This encodes CSALKQDTGELFF.

This clone was observed once. The J gene is TRBJ2-5, the V gene TRBV7-8; perhaps TRBD1 as D (6 bases). CDR3 size: 15 residues. V lost 2 bases and J lost 4, with 14 bases in between. Germline V gene sequence: CDR1 SGHVS, CDR2 FQNEAQ. Here the CDR3 DNA reads TGTGCCAGCAGCTTACTGTCAGGGGTAGGAGAGACCCAGTACTTC. Translation gives CASSLLSGVGETQYF. Using reference TRBV7-8 and TRBJ2-5 for the parts outside the CDR3, the full variable domain is GAGVSQSPRYKVAKRGQDVALRCDPISGHVSLFWYQQALGQGPEFLTYFQNEAQLDKSGLPSDRFFAERPEGSVSTLKIQRTQQEDSAVYLCASSLLSGVGETQYFGPGTRLLVL.

The CDR3 DNA sequence: TGCGCCAGCAGCCCGGGGGACAGGGGATCCTACGAGCAGTACTTC. Its translation is CASSPGDRGSYEQYF. The chain carries TRBV5-1 and TRBJ2-7; 10 positions match TRBD1. Per the germline V gene, CDR1 is SGHRS and CDR2 is YFSETQ. This CDR3 is 15 amino acids long. With V trimmed by 4 bases and J by 1 base, 5 bases remained unmatched.

The CDR3 DNA follows: TGCGCCAGCAGCCACTCGGAAAGAGAAGGCAGGGGGTGGGGACAGCCCCAGCATTTT. This codes for CASSHSEREGRGWGQPQHF. V is TRBV4-1 and J is TRBJ1-5, with 7 bases lining up with TRBD1. The CDR3 extends over 19 amino acids. Unmatched junction bases numbered 21, after V lost 3 bases and J lost 7 bases. Germline values: CDR1 MGHRA, CDR2 YSYEKL.

This clone has a single count. The chain employs TRBV5-4 and TRBJ2-3; the D gene is possibly TRBD2 (6 bases). Trimming took 5 bases from V and 0 from J, leaving 19 bases between them. This CDR3 is 17 amino acids long. CDR1 is SGHNT and CDR2 is YYREEE in the germline V gene (reference sequence). In nucleotides, the CDR3 is TGTGCCAGCAGTTGGACTTACGGGGGTGGGAGCACAGATACGCAGTATTTT. It codes for CASSWTYGGGSTDTQYF.